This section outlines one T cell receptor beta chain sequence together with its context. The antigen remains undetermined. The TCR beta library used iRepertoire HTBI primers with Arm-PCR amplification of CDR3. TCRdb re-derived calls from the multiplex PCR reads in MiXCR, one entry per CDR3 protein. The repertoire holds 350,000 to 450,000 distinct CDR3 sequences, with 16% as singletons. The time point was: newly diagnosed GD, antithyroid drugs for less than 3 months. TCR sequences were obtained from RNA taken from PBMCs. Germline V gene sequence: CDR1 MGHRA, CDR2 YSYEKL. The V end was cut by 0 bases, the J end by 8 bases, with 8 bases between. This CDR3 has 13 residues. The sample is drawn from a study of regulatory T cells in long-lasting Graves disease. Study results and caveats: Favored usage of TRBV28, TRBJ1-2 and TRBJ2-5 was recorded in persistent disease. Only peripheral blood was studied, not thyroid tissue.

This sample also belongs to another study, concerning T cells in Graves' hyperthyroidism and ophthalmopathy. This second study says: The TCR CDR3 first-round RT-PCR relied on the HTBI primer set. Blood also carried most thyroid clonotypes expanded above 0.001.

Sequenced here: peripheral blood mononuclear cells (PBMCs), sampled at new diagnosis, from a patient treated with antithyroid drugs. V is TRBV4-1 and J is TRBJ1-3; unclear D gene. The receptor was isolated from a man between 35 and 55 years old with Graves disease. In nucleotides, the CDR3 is TGCGCCAGCAGCCAAGAGAGTCGGCACACCATATATTTT. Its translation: CASSQESRHTIYF.